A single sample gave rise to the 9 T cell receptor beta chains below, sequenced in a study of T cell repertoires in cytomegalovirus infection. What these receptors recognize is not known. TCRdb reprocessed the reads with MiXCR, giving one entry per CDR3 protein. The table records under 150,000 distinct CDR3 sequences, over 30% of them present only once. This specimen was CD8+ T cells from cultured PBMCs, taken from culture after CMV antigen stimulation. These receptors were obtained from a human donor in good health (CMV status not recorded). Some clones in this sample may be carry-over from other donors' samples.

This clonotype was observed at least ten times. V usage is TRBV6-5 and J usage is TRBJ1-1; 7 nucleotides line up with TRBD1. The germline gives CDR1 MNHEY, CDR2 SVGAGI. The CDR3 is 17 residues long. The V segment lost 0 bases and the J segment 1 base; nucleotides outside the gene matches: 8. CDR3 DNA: TGTGCCAGCAGTTACTCCCTCCCTACAGGGGAGAACACTGAAGCTTTCTTT. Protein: CASSYSLPTGENTEAFF.

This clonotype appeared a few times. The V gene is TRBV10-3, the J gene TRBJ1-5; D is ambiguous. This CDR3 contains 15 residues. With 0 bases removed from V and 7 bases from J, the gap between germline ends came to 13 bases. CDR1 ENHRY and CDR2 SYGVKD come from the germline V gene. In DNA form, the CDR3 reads TGTGCCATCAGTGAGTCTGGGGTAGCGGGACAGCCCCAGCATTTT. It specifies CAISESGVAGQPQHF.

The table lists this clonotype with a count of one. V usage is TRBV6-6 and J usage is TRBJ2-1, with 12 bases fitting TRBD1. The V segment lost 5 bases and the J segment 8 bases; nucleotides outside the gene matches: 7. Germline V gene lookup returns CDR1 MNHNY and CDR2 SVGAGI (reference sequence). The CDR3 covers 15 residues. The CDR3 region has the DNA TGTGCCAGCAGTCGACGGGACAGGGGGCGGGATGAGCAGTTCTTC. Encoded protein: CASSRRDRGRDEQFF.

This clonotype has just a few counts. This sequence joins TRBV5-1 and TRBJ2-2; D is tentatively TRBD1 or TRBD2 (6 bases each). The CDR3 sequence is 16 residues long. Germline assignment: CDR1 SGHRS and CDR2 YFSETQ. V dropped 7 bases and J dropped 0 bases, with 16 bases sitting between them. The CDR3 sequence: CASSLEGTPNTGELFF. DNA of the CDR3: TGCGCCAGCTCACTGGAGGGGACACCGAACACCGGGGAGCTGTTTTTT.

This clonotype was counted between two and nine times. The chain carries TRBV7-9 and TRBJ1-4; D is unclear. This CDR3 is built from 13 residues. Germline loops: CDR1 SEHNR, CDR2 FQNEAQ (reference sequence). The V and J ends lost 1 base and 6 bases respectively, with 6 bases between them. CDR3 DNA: TGTGCCAGCAGCTTAGGCGGATATGAAAAACTGTTTTTT. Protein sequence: CASSLGGYEKLFF.

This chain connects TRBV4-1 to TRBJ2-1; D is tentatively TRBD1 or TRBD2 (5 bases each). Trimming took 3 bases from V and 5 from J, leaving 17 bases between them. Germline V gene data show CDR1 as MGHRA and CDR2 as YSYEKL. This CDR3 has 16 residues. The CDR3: CASSQGRDHPNNEQFF. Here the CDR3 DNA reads TGCGCCAGCAGCCAGGGCCGGGACCACCCTAACAATGAGCAGTTCTTC.

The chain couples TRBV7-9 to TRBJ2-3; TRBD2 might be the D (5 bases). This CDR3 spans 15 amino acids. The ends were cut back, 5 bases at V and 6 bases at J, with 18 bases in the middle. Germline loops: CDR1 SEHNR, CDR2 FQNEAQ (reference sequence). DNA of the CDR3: TGTGCCAGCAGCCCCGGTACTCCGGGAAGGGATACGCAGTATTTT. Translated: CASSPGTPGRDTQYF.

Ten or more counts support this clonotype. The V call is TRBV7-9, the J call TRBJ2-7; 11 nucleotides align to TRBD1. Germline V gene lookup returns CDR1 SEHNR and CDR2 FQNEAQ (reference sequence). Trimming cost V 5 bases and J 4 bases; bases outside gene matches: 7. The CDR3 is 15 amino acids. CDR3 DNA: TGTGCCAGCAGCCCCCGGGACAGGGGGTCATACGAGCAGTACTTC. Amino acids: CASSPRDRGSYEQYF.

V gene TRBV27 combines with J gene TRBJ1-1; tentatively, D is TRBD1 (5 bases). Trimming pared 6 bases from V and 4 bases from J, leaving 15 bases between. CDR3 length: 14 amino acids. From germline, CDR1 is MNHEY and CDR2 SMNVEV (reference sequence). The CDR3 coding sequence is TGTGCCAGCAGCTGGGGGGGTCGAGGCACTGAAGCTTTCTTT. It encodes CASSWGGRGTEAFF.